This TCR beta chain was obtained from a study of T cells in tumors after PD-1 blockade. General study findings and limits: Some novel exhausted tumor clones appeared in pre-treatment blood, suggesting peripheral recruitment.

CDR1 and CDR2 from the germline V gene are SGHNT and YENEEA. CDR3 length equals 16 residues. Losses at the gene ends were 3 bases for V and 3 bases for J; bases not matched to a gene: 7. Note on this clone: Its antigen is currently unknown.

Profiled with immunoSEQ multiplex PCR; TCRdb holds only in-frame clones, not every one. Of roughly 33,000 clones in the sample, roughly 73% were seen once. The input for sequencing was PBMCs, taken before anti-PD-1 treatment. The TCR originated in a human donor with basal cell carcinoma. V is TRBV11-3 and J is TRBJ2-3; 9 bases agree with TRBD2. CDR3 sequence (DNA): TGTGCCAGCAGCTTGGGTACTAGCGGGCGTACAGATACGCAGTATTTT. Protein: CASSLGTSGRTDTQYF. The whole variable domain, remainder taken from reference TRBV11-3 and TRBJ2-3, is EAGVVQSPRYKIIEKKQPVAFWCNPISGHNTLYWYLQNLGQGPELLIRYENEEAVDDSQLPKDRFSAERLKGVDSTLKIQPAELGDSAVYLCASSLGTSGRTDTQYFGPGTRLTVL.